One T cell receptor beta chain is described in this entry. Antigen: not known. Sequenced by immunoSEQ multiplex PCR; TCRdb stores in-frame clones only, minus some. The sample includes 15,000 to 20,000 clones, over 65% of them seen just once. This sample was included in a study of chemoradiotherapy in HPV16-positive cancers. The study, taken as a whole, reports: Candidate HPV-specific clones and E7-related TCR motifs grew in tumor during treatment.

This CDR3 contains 18 residues. The germline V gene has CDR1 SGHTA and CDR2 FQGNSA. Losses at the gene ends were 8 bases for V and 1 base for J; bases not matched to a gene: 12. The source of this sequence is a human donor with HPV-associated anogenital cancer. The input for sequencing was blood, taken from a patient who underwent chemoradiotherapy. This chain joins TRBV7-2 and TRBJ2-6; 9 nucleotides match TRBD1. As DNA, the CDR3 is TGTGCCAGCGGTCCCGGGACAGGGAAAGGTTCTGGGGCCAACGTCCTGACTTTC. Its translation is CASGPGTGKGSGANVLTF. Filled out from reference TRBV7-2 and TRBJ2-6, the complete variable domain reads GAGVSQSPSNKVTEKGKDVELRCDPISGHTALYWYRQSLGQGLEFLIYFQGNSAPDKSGLPSDRFSAERTGGSVSTLTIQRTQQEDSAVYLCASGPGTGKGSGANVLTFGAGSRLTVL.